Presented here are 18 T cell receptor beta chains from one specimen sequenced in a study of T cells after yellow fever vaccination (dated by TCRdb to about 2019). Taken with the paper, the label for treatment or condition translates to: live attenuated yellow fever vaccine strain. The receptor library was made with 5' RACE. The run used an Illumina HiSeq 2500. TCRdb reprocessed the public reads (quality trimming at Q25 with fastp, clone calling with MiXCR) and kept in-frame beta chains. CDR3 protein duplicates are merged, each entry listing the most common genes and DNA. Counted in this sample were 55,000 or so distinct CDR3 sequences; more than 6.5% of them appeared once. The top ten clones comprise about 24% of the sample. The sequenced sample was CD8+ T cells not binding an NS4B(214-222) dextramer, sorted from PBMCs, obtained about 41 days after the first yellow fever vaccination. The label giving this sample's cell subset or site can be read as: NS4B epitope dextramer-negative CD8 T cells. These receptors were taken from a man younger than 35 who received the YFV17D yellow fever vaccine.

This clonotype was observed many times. The CDR3 loop is CASSLQGRYTEAFF. The CDR3 bases are TGTGCCAGCAGTTTACAGGGGAGGTACACTGAAGCTTTCTTT. This chain joins TRBV27 and TRBJ1-1; D might be TRBD1 (6 bases). Germline V gene sequence: CDR1 MNHEY, CDR2 SMNVEV (reference sequence). The CDR3 consists of 14 residues. Trimming took off 2 bases at V and 3 bases at J, with 10 bases between the two ends.

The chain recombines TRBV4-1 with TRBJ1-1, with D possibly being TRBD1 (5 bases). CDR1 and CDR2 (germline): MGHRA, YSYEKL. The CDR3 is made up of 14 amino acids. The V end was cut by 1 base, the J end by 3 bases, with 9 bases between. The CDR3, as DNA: TGCGCCAGCAGCCAAGTATGGGGGGACACTGAAGCTTTCTTT. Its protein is CASSQVWGDTEAFF.

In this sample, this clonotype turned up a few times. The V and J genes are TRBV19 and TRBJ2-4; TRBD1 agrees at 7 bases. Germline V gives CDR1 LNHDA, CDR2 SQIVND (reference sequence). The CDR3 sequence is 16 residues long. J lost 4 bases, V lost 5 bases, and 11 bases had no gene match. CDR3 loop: CASSSNQGVEKNIQYF. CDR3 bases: TGTGCCAGTAGTTCAAACCAGGGGGTGGAAAAAAACATTCAGTACTTC. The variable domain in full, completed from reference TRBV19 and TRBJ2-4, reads DGGITQSPKYLFRKEGQNVTLSCEQNLNHDAMYWYRQDPGQGLRLIYYSQIVNDFQKGDIAEGYSVSREKKESFPLTVTSAQKNPTAFYLCASSSNQGVEKNIQYFGAGTRLSVL.

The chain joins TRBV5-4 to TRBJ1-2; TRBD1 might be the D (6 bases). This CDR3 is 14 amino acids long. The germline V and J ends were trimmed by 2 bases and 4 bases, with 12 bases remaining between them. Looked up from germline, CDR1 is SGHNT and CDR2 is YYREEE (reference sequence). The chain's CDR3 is CASSFWGAAYGYTF. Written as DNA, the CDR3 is TGTGCCAGCAGCTTTTGGGGGGCAGCCTATGGCTACACCTTC.

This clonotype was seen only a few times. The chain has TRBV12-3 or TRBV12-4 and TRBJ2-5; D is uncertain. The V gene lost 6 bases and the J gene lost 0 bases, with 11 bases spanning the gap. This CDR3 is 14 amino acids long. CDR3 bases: TGTGCCAGCAGCCGCTTCAATAACCAAGAGACCCAGTACTTC. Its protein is CASSRFNNQETQYF.

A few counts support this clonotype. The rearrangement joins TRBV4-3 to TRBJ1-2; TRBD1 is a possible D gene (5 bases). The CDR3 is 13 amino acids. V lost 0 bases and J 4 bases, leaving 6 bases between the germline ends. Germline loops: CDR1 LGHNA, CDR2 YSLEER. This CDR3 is CASSQDGGYGYTF. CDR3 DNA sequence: TGCGCCAGCAGCCAAGACGGGGGCTATGGCTACACCTTC.

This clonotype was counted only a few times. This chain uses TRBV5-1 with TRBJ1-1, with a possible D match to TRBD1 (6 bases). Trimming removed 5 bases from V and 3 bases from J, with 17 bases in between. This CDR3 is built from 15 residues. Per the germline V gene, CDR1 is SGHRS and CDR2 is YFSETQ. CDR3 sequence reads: CASSYLRGSDTEAFF. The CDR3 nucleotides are TGCGCCAGCAGTTATCTTAGGGGGTCGGACACTGAAGCTTTCTTT.

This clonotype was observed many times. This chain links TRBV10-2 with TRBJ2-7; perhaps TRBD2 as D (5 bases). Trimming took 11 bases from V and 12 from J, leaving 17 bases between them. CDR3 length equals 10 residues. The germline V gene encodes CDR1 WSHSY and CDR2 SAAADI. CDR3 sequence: CAPRGGPGYF. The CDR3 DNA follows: TGCGCCCCTCGGGGTGGGCCGGGGTACTTC.

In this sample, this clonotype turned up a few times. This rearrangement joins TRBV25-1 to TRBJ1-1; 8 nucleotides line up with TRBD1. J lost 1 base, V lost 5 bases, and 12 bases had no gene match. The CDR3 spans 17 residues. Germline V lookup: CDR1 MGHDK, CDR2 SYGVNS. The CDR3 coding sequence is TGTGCCAGCAGTCCAAGTTCTACCGGGACAGGGAACACTGAAGCTTTCTTT. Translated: CASSPSSTGTGNTEAFF.

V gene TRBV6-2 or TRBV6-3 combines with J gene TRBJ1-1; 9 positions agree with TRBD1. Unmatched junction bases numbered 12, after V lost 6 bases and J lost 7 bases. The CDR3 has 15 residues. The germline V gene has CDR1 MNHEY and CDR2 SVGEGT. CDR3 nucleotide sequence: TGTGCCAGCAGAGACGGGACAGGGCCCAGGCTTGAAGCTTTCTTT. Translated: CASRDGTGPRLEAFF.

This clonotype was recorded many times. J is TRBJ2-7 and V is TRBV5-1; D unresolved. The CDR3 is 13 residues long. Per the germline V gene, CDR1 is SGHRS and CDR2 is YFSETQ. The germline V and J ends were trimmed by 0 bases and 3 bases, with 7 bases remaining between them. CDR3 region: CASSLGGGYEQYF. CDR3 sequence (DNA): TGCGCCAGCAGCTTGGGCGGCGGCTACGAGCAGTACTTC.

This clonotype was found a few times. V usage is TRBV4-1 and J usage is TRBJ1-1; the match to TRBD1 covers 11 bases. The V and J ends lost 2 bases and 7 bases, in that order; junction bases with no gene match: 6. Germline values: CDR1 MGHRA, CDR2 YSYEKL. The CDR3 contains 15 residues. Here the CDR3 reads CASSQSRTGGVEAFF. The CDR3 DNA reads TGCGCCAGCAGCCAATCTCGGACAGGGGGCGTTGAAGCTTTCTTT.

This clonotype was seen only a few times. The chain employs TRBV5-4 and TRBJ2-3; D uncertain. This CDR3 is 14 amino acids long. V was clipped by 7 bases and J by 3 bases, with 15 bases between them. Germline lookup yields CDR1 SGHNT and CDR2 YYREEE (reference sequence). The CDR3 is CASRPQVDTDTQYF. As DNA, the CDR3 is TGTGCCAGCCGCCCCCAGGTTGATACAGATACGCAGTATTTT.

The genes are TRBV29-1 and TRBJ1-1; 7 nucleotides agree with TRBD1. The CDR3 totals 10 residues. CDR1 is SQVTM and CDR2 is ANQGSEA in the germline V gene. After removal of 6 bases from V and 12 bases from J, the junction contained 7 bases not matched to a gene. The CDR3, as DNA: TGCAGCGTGGAGACAGGGTATACTTTCTTT. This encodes CSVETGYTFF. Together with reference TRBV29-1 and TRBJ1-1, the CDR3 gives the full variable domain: SAVISQKPSRDICQRGTSLTIQCQVDSQVTMMFWYRQQPGQSLTLIATANQGSEATYESGFVIDKFPISRPNLTFSTLTVSNMSPEDSSIYLCSVETGYTFFGQGTRLTVV.

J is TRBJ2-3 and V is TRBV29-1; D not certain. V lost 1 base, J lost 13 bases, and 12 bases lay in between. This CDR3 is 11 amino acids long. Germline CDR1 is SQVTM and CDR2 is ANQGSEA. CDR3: CSVEGIDEEYF. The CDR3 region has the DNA TGCAGCGTTGAAGGAATCGACGAGGAGTATTTT.

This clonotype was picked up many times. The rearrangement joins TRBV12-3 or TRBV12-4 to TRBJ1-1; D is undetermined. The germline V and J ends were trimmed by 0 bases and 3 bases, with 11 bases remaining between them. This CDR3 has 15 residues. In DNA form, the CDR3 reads TGTGCCAGCAGTTTAGCCGTGGCCCTGGACACTGAAGCTTTCTTT. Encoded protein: CASSLAVALDTEAFF.

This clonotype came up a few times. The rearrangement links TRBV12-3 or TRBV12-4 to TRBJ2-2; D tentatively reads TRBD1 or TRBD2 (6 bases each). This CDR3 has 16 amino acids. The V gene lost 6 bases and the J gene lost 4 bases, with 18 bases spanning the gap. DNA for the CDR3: TGTGCCAGCAGACACACCCTTGGAGGGGGCACCGGGGAGCTGTTTTTT. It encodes CASRHTLGGGTGELFF.

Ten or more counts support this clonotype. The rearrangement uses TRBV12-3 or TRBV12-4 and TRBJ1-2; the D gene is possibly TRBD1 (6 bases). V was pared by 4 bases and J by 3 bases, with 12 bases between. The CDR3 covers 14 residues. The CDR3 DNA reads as TGTGCCAGCAGTTCTGGGGGCGCGGACTATGGCTACACCTTC. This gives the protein CASSSGGADYGYTF.